This TCR beta chain is from a study of T cell responses to AZD1222 COVID-19 vaccine. Germline assignment: CDR1 SGDLS and CDR2 YYNGEE. Losses at the gene ends were 0 bases for V and 5 bases for J; bases not matched to a gene: 7. This CDR3 region has 16 residues. Repertoires were generated with immunoSEQ multiplex PCR, while TCRdb's copy carries only in-frame clones and drops some. The sample shows 84,000 or so clones, 80% to 90% of them seen only once. V usage is TRBV9 and J usage is TRBJ2-1; 8 bases are shared with TRBD2. This TCR came from an adult in good health. The sequencing used peripheral blood, collected on day 0 of AZD1222 vaccination. Written as DNA, the CDR3 is TGTGCCAGCAGCGTAGGGGTTAGCGGGATTAACAATGAGCAGTTCTTC. As protein: CASSVGVSGINNEQFF.